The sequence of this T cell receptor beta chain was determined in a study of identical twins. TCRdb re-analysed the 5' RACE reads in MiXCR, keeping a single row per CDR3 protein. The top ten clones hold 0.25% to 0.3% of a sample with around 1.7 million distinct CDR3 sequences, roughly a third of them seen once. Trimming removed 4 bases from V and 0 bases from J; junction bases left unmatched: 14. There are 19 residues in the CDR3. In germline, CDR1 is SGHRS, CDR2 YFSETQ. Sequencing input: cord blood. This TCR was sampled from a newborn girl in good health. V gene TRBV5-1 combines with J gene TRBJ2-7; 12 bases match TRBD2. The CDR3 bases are TGCGCCAGCAGCCCTGGCCCCGGGACTAGCGGGTTCTACTCCTACGAGCAGTACTTC. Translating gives CASSPGPGTSGFYSYEQYF.